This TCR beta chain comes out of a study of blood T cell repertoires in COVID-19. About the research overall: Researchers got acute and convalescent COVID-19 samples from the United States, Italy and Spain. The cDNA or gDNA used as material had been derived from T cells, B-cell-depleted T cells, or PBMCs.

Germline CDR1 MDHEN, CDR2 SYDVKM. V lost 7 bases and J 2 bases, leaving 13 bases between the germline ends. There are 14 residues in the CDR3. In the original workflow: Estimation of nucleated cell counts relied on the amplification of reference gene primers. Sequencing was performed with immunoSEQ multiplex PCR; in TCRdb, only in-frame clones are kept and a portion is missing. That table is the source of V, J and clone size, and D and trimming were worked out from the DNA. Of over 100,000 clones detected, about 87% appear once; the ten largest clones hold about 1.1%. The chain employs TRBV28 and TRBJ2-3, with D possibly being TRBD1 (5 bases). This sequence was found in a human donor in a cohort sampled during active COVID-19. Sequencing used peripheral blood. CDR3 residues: CASNPSGFTDTQYF. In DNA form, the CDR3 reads TGTGCCAGCAATCCATCAGGGTTCACAGATACGCAGTATTTT. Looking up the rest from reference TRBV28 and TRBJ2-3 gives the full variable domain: DVKVTQSSRYLVKRTGEKVFLECVQDMDHENMFWYRQDPGLGLRLIYFSYDVKMKEKGDIPEGYSVSREKKERFSLILESASTNQTSMYLCASNPSGFTDTQYFGPGTRLTVL.